The clone carrying this TCR beta chain appeared a few times. The target antigen is unknown. The junction and the germline gene differ at one end; a read error may be behind it. The sample belongs to a study of post-analysis software for immune sequencing data. Germline loops: CDR1 DFQATT, CDR2 SNEGSKA (reference sequence). The CDR3 has 11 residues. General study findings and limits: A few TRBV segments occurring more often in patients than controls included TRBV5-6, TRBV5-1 and TRBV20-1.

Tagging with unique molecular identifiers was a feature of the TCR beta cDNA libraries. TCRdb processed the PCR reads anew with MiXCR; each CDR3 protein has one entry. Of more than 350,000 distinct CDR3 sequences listed, 39% are singletons. This clonotype was obtained from a girl under 10 years old with multiple sclerosis. The chain has TRBV20-1 and TRBJ2-7; D not resolved. The J call may be in error: the DNA end matches TRBJ2-5 better. Input material: blood. CDR3 nucleotides: TGCAGTGGTGGCAAACAAGGGACCCAGTACTTC. Encoded protein: CSGGKQGTQYF.